Detailed here is one TCR beta chain. These data are taken from a study of blood T cell repertoires in COVID-19. For the study at large: Spain, Italy and the United States supplied samples that represented acute and convalescent COVID-19. PBMCs, B-cell-depleted T cells, or T cells were the source of the cDNA or gDNA that made up the material.

TCRdb's table, derived via immunoSEQ multiplex PCR, lists solely in-frame clones and lacks some. The sample includes 200,000 to 300,000 clones, around 86% of them seen just once. The specimen sequenced was peripheral blood. The clonotype was recovered from a man aged 35 to 55 who had recovered from COVID-19.

As DNA, the CDR3 is TGCGCCAGCAGTGACTCCCTAGGACATTACGAGCAGTACTTC. This codes for CASSDSLGHYEQYF. V and J are TRBV10-2 and TRBJ2-7, with a weak D call TRBD1 (5 bases). Germline assignment: CDR1 WSHSY and CDR2 SAAADI. CDR3 size: 14 residues. V was clipped by 3 bases and J by 4 bases, with 13 bases between them.